This T cell receptor beta chain stems from a study of blood T cell repertoires in COVID-19 (dated by TCRdb to 2020 to 2021). Regarding the complete study: Samples from collaborators originated in the United States, Italy and Spain and spanned both the acute and convalescent phases of COVID-19. The material from the prospective study consisted of cDNA or gDNA derived from T cells, B-cell-depleted T cells, or PBMCs. Subjects who had been exposed to COVID-19, were actively infected with it, or had recovered from it provided the deeply sampled blood TCRbeta repertoires that made up the dataset. The repertoires were released in a freely available public database intended as a resource for research on the immune response to SARS-CoV-2. Samples were obtained from the ongoing ImmuneRACE study (first 160 participants) and from about 1,300 subjects provided by 6 global collaborators. The sample metadata nearly always contained a de-identified subject ID, COVID-19 status, age in years and sex. Where available, HLA class I and class II types were taken from metadata supplied by the sample provider and were not determined by assay-based typing. What the study reported, not specific to this receptor: The amount of clinical and demographic metadata varied by source and participant and was provided uncurated.

A remark on this clone: Its cognate antigen has yet to be identified. Nothing much larger sits one base from this clone, and base qualities are not available.

From its cysteine to its phenylalanine, the CDR3 spans 14 amino acids. Of all the DNA, just the CDR3 is kept, 42 bases in frame from base 1. CDR1 and CDR2 (MNHEY, SMNVEV) derive from the germline V gene (reference sequence). V and J lose 5 bases and 4 bases, and a span of 12 bases separates them. Enrolling through a virtual design, the prospective study's participants ranged in age from roughly 18 to 89 years and lived across roughly 24 United States geographic areas. Cohort assignment in the prospective study relied on participant-reported clinical history from a screening survey and a study questionnaire. ImmuneRACE Cohort 3 recovered participants were defined by two consecutive negative NP/OP PCR tests, healthcare professional clearance, or symptom resolution. Mobile phlebotomists in the prospective study collected whole blood, serum and a nasopharyngeal or oropharyngeal swab from every participant. Prospective study participants could optionally give additional blood draws and questionnaires over an approximately 2-month period. Prospective study blood samples were shipped either frozen or at room temperature before DNA extraction.

TCRbeta CDR3 regions were amplified from genomic DNA by means of the immunoSEQ Assay, a bias-controlled multiplex PCR. The paper's data handling went like this. The number of nucleated cells in each sample was estimated by amplification of reference gene primers within the assay. To quantify the absolute abundance of each unique TCRbeta CDR3 rearrangement, sequence reads were collapsed and filtered. For each sample, productive Simpson clonality was calculated as the square root of Simpson's diversity index over productive rearrangements. The table comes from immuneACCESS by way of TCRdb, which keeps in-frame sequences with V and J called. Part of the clones is missing from these tables; in studies checked, under half for an unresolved V gene and the rest for unknown reasons. The V and J calls and the clone size are those of that table, but D and trimming were determined from the DNA. This sample gives roughly 380,000 clones in total; about 87% of them show up just once. Together, the top ten hold 1.3% of the sample.

The chain couples TRBV27 to TRBJ1-5; TRBD1 might be the D gene, on 6 matching bases. Sequenced sample: PBMCs or T cells enriched from blood (not recorded which). The clonotype was recovered from a man in his thirties or forties who had recovered from COVID-19. CDR3 reads: CASSPDSTNQPQHF. The DNA sequence follows: TGTGCCAGCAGTCCGGACAGTACGAATCAGCCCCAGCATTTT.